This T cell receptor (beta chain) was sequenced for a study of cytomegalovirus exposure and HLA in healthy donors. Looked up from germline, CDR1 is MNHEY and CDR2 is SVGAGI. The CDR3 has 15 amino acids. After removal of 0 bases from V and 8 bases from J, the junction contained 5 bases not matched to a gene. The PCR ran on 60 Vbeta and 13 Jbeta primers. Clones were read by immunoSEQ multiplex PCR, and TCRdb kept only the in-frame ones, dropping some. The data show around 190,000 clones, with about four fifths seen just once and roughly 0.99% held by the top ten. The chain links TRBV6-5 to TRBJ2-1; 9 bases are shared with TRBD2. The sequence was obtained from a woman between 35 and 50 years old in good health and CMV-seronegative. What was sequenced was PBMCs. CDR3 coding DNA: TGTGCCAGCAGTTACTCGGGACTAGCTCGTCATGAGCAGTTCTTC. It is translated as CASSYSGLARHEQFF.